These 5 T cell receptor beta chains share one sample of origin, sequenced in a study of PD-L1 blockade in urothelial cancer. The repertoire was sequenced with immunoSEQ multiplex PCR; TCRdb's copy has only in-frame clones and lacks some. The repertoire holds 35,000 to 50,000 clones, with 81% as singletons. This material consisted of PBMCs, taken around atezolizumab (anti-PD-L1) treatment. Receptor source: a man between 65 and 79 years old with urothelial cancer.

The rearrangement uses TRBV7-6 and TRBJ2-5; D possibly corresponds to TRBD1 (6 bases). The CDR3 extends over 13 amino acids. The germline gives CDR1 SGHVS, CDR2 FNYEAQ. Trimming stripped 5 bases from V and 5 bases from J, with 12 bases between. DNA for the CDR3: TGTGCCAGCAGCACGCGGACAGAGGAGACCCAGTACTTC. Translated, it gives CASSTRTEETQYF. The full variable domain, its missing parts supplied by reference TRBV7-6 and TRBJ2-5, is GAGVSQSPRYKVTKRGQDVALRCDPISGHVSLYWYRQALGQGPEFLTYFNYEAQQDKSGLPNDRFSAERPEGSISTLTIQRTEQRDSAMYRCASSTRTEETQYFGPGTRLLVL.

The V gene is TRBV28, the J gene TRBJ1-5; D remains ambiguous. Deletions cut 1 base from V and 3 bases from J, with 10 bases between. CDR3 length: 15 residues. Germline V gene lookup returns CDR1 MDHEN and CDR2 SYDVKM. Here the CDR3 DNA reads TGTGCCAGCAGTTTATTAGCGGTCCTCAATCAGCCCCAGCATTTT. It codes for CASSLLAVLNQPQHF.

The rearrangement uses TRBV21-1 and TRBJ2-7; no check of the table's D call, TRBD2, against the DNA was made. TRBV21-1 counts as a pseudogene. CDR3 length equals 15 residues. CDR3 sequence reads: CASSKDEGLYYEQYF. The CDR3 DNA reads TGTGCCAGCAGCAAAGATGAAGGACTTTACTACGAGCAGTACTTC.

The chain employs TRBV5-1 and TRBJ1-1; a weak D match, TRBD1 (6 bases). Germline V gene sequence: CDR1 SGHRS, CDR2 YFSETQ. Trimming took 1 base from V and 4 from J, leaving 11 bases between them. This CDR3 contains 14 residues. CDR3 coding DNA: TGCGCCAGCAGCTTGACCTACAGGGTCACTGAAGCTTTCTTT. Amino acid sequence: CASSLTYRVTEAFF.

The gene calls are TRBV7-2 and TRBJ2-1; D is ambiguous. This CDR3 is built from 12 residues. Germline V gene lookup returns CDR1 SGHTA and CDR2 FQGNSA. V shed 2 bases and J shed 7 bases, with 6 bases lying between them. The CDR3 DNA reads TGTGCCAGCAGCTTAATATTAAATGAGCAGTTCTTC. It translates to CASSLILNEQFF.